Below are 26 T cell receptor beta chains sequenced from a single sample in a study of blood T cell repertoires in COVID-19. TCRdb's copy holds only in-frame clones and misses some; the assay was immunoSEQ multiplex PCR. This table holds around 200,000 clones, about 76% found once. The sequencing input was peripheral blood. All receptors derive from a woman aged 40 to 50 with COVID-19, enrolled during active disease.

The chain couples TRBV27 to TRBJ2-1, with 13 bases matching TRBD2. This CDR3 is built from 17 residues. Germline V gene data show CDR1 as MNHEY and CDR2 as SMNVEV (reference sequence). Losses at the gene ends were 2 bases for V and 7 bases for J; bases not matched to a gene: 8. The CDR3 DNA is TGTGCCAGCAGTTTAATCCCCGGACTAGCGGGAGAGAATGAGCAGTTCTTC. It is translated as CASSLIPGLAGENEQFF.

The chain joins TRBV18 to TRBJ2-5; TRBD1 might be the D (6 bases). This CDR3 comprises 13 residues. V lost 3 bases, J lost 4 bases, and 9 bases lay in between. The germline CDR1 and CDR2 sequences are KGHSH and LQKENI. The CDR3 nucleotides are TGTGCCAGCTCACCGACAGGCGGAGAGACCCAGTACTTC. Translating it yields CASSPTGGETQYF.

This clone turned up a few times. The rearrangement joins TRBV5-1 to TRBJ1-2, with a possible D match to TRBD1 (6 bases). Trimming shortened V by 3 bases and J by 10 bases, and 16 bases separated the two germline ends. This CDR3 is 13 amino acids long. CDR1 and CDR2 from the germline V gene are SGHRS and YFSETQ. CDR3 loop: CASSSFQGLHYTF. The CDR3 region has the DNA TGCGCCAGCAGCTCCTTCCAGGGGTTACACTACACCTTC.

The rearrangement uses TRBV19 and TRBJ1-1, with a tentative D call TRBD1 (6 bases). This CDR3 is 13 amino acids long. The germline CDR1 and CDR2 sequences are LNHDA and SQIVND (reference sequence). V shed 10 bases and J shed 3 bases, with 15 bases lying between them. CDR3: CATSVGTHTEAFF. The CDR3 coding sequence is TGTGCCACCTCGGTAGGGACACACACTGAAGCTTTCTTT. The full variable domain, with the rest looked up from reference TRBV19 and TRBJ1-1, is DGGITQSPKYLFRKEGQNVTLSCEQNLNHDAMYWYRQDPGQGLRLIYYSQIVNDFQKGDIAEGYSVSREKKESFPLTVTSAQKNPTAFYLCATSVGTHTEAFFGQGTRLTVV.

This clone was found a few times. The chain uses TRBV7-8 and TRBJ2-7, with D perhaps TRBD2 (6 bases). The CDR3 spans 13 residues. Germline loops: CDR1 SGHVS, CDR2 FQNEAQ. V dropped 3 bases and J dropped 7 bases, with 13 bases sitting between them. CDR3 amino acids: CASSFTGVKEQYF. The CDR3, as DNA: TGTGCCAGCAGCTTTACGGGAGTGAAGGAGCAGTACTTC.

This chain uses TRBV5-1 with TRBJ2-2, with a weak D call TRBD2 (6 bases). The CDR3 is 16 amino acids. The germline V gene has CDR1 SGHRS and CDR2 YFSETQ. Deletions cut 0 bases from V and 5 bases from J, with 14 bases between. The CDR3 nucleotides read TGCGCCAGCAGCTTGGACTCGGGAGTAAAGACCGGGGAGCTGTTTTTT. Encoded protein: CASSLDSGVKTGELFF.

The rearrangement uses TRBV11-1 and TRBJ1-6; D perhaps matches TRBD1 (5 bases). The germline V and J ends were trimmed by 2 bases and 8 bases, with 7 bases remaining between them. The CDR3 runs 13 residues. The germline CDR1 and CDR2 sequences are SGHAT and FQDESV (reference sequence). The CDR3 loop reads CASSLTGDSPLHF. CDR3 DNA sequence: TGTGCCAGCAGCTTAACAGGAGATTCACCCCTCCACTTT.

Notes on this clone: Additional DNA sequences in this sample encode the identical CDR3. The V and J genes are TRBV6-5 and TRBJ1-3; D unresolved. Germline values: CDR1 MNHEY, CDR2 SVGAGI. CDR3 length equals 12 residues. Trimming pared 8 bases from V and 0 bases from J, leaving 5 bases between. The CDR3 is CASRSSGNTIYF. The CDR3 DNA follows: TGTGCCAGCCGGAGCTCTGGAAACACCATATATTTT.

The chain links TRBV27 to TRBJ2-2; D unresolved. The V gene lost 3 bases and the J gene lost 8 bases, with 19 bases spanning the gap. The CDR3 length is 16 residues. Germline CDR1 and CDR2: MNHEY and SMNVEV (reference sequence). CDR3 DNA sequence: TGTGCCAGCAGTTTCCCCACGCAGTCAGGCATGGGGGAGCTGTTTTTT. Translating it yields CASSFPTQSGMGELFF.

This clone was seen only once. The CDR3 DNA follows: TGCAGCGTTGGGGGACTACCGGGACAGGGGGCTGGGGAGCAGTACTTC. It encodes CSVGGLPGQGAGEQYF. The genes are TRBV29-1 and TRBJ2-7, with 12 bases aligning to TRBD1. Germline V lookup: CDR1 SQVTM, CDR2 ANQGSEA. The CDR3 consists of 16 residues. V trimming: 4 bases; J trimming: 7 bases; junction bases outside the gene matches: 14.

CDR3 loop: CAWSVRGGQFF. The CDR3 bases are TGTGCCTGGAGTGTACGGGGGGGCCAGTTCTTC. The rearrangement uses TRBV30 and TRBJ2-1, with 8 bases lining up with TRBD2. The length of the CDR3 is 11 residues. Trimming cost V 0 bases and J 13 bases; bases outside gene matches: 2. Germline CDR1 reads GTSNPN; CDR2 reads SVGIG (reference sequence).

The chain recombines TRBV9 with TRBJ1-6; tentatively, D is TRBD1 (6 bases). Trimming took 4 bases from V and 6 from J, leaving 20 bases between them. The CDR3 loop spans 17 amino acids. The germline gives CDR1 SGDLS, CDR2 YYNGEE. The CDR3, as DNA: TGTGCCAGCAGCCCCTCGTTGATCAGGGGCGGTAATTCACCCCTCCACTTT. Translating gives CASSPSLIRGGNSPLHF.

The chain carries TRBV2 and TRBJ2-2, with D perhaps matching TRBD2 (5 bases). Germline V gene data show CDR1 as SNHLY and CDR2 as FYNNEI. V lost 7 bases to trimming and J lost 5 bases, with 11 bases between them. The CDR3 has 13 residues. The CDR3, as DNA: TGTGCCAGCACGGGGATGGGGACCGGGGAGCTGTTTTTT. It specifies CASTGMGTGELFF.

V gene TRBV10-3 combines with J gene TRBJ2-5; 10 bases line up with TRBD2. V dropped 5 bases and J dropped 5; count of bases not matched to a gene: 14. The CDR3 covers 17 residues. Germline loops: CDR1 ENHRY, CDR2 SYGVKD. Here the CDR3 reads CAISQYTGLAARETQYF. The CDR3 DNA reads TGTGCCATCAGTCAATACACCGGACTAGCGGCTAGGGAGACCCAGTACTTC.

The rearrangement uses TRBV6-1 and TRBJ2-3, with D maybe TRBD1 (6 bases). The CDR3 consists of 16 residues. The germline gives CDR1 MNHNS, CDR2 SASEGT. Deletions cut 6 bases from V and 4 bases from J, with 20 bases between. CDR3 nucleotides: TGTGCCAGCAGGGAAACCGGGACATTTCTTGCAGATACGCAGTATTTT. Protein: CASRETGTFLADTQYF.

The chain combines TRBV3-1 (or the pseudogene TRBV3-2) with TRBJ2-3; perhaps TRBD2 as D (6 bases). V shed 6 bases and J shed 4 bases, with 8 bases lying between them. This CDR3 is built from 12 residues. Germline V gene data show CDR1 as LGHDT and CDR2 as YNNKEL (reference sequence). The CDR3 nucleotides read TGTGCCAGCAGAGGGACTCCAGATACGCAGTATTTT. Its translation: CASRGTPDTQYF.

The chain links TRBV29-1 to TRBJ1-2; 9 positions agree with TRBD1. CDR3 size: 12 residues. V lost 8 bases to trimming and J lost 2 bases; unmatched junction nucleotides: 3. Germline-derived CDR1 and CDR2 are SQVTM and ANQGSEA. The CDR3 reads CSSGQGNYGYTF. The CDR3 bases are TGCAGCTCCGGACAGGGGAACTATGGCTACACCTTC.

The genes are TRBV11-2 and TRBJ2-7; tentatively, D is TRBD1 (5 bases). The V and J ends lost 3 bases and 0 bases respectively, with 18 bases between them. Germline V lookup: CDR1 SGHAT, CDR2 FQNNGV. CDR3 length: 17 residues. CDR3 amino acids: CASSFIRPGIGSYEQYF. The CDR3 DNA reads as TGTGCCAGCAGCTTTATCAGGCCAGGGATCGGCTCCTACGAGCAGTACTTC.

This clone was observed a single time. The chain links TRBV27 to TRBJ1-2; tentative D call: TRBD1 (6 bases). Trimming took off 7 bases at V and 4 bases at J, with 16 bases between the two ends. Germline values: CDR1 MNHEY, CDR2 SMNVEV (reference sequence). There are 14 residues in the CDR3. Here the CDR3 reads CASMSRGLGYGYTF. The CDR3 bases are TGTGCCAGCATGTCAAGGGGGTTGGGCTATGGCTACACCTTC.

The J gene is TRBJ2-3, the V gene TRBV18; 8 bases agree with TRBD1. CDR3 length equals 19 residues. In germline, CDR1 is KGHSH, CDR2 LQKENI. Germline trimming cut 0 bases from V and 0 bases from J; bases unmatched to any gene: 11. The CDR3 nucleotides are TGTGCCAGCTCACCACCGGGAGACGTCAGGGGGCCCAGCACAGATACGCAGTATTTT. The encoded protein is CASSPPGDVRGPSTDTQYF. Based on the CDR3 plus reference TRBV18 and TRBJ2-3, the full variable domain is NAGVMQNPRHLVRRRGQEARLRCSPMKGHSHVYWYRQLPEEGLKFMVYLQKENIIDESGMPKERFSAEFPKEGPSILRIQQVVRGDSAAYFCASSPPGDVRGPSTDTQYFGPGTRLTVL.

This chain connects TRBV5-1 to TRBJ2-3; the match to TRBD1 covers 9 bases. Per the germline V gene, CDR1 is SGHRS and CDR2 is YFSETQ. Germline trimming cut 7 bases from V and 2 bases from J; bases unmatched to any gene: 5. The length of the CDR3 is 14 residues. CDR3 sequence reads: CASSRTGVTDTQYF. The DNA for the CDR3 is TGCGCCAGCTCCAGGACAGGGGTCACAGATACGCAGTATTTT.

V usage is TRBV11-2 and J usage is TRBJ2-3; 11 nucleotides match TRBD2. Germline trimming cut 0 bases from V and 4 bases from J; bases unmatched to any gene: 6. Per the germline V gene, CDR1 is SGHAT and CDR2 is FQNNGV. The CDR3 spans 17 residues. For the CDR3, the DNA is TGTGCCAGCAGCTTAGACCCTAGCGGGGGGTGGGCAGATACGCAGTATTTT. Translation gives CASSLDPSGGWADTQYF.

The V gene is TRBV4-3, the J gene TRBJ2-7; the D is unclear. CDR1 is LGHNA, CDR2 YSLEER, per germline. This CDR3 is built from 15 residues. V lost 0 bases to trimming and J lost 2 bases, with 11 bases between them. The chain's CDR3 is CASSQERSNTYEQYF. In nucleotides, the CDR3 is TGCGCCAGCAGCCAAGAACGGAGCAATACCTACGAGCAGTACTTC.

The chain joins TRBV20-1 to TRBJ2-3; no clear D. V was shortened by 3 bases and J by 4 bases, with 11 bases between the two germline ends. The CDR3 has 13 residues. Germline CDR1 and CDR2: DFQATT and SNEGSKA (reference sequence). Written as DNA, the CDR3 is TGCAGTGCTAGTAGGCTAGGCGCAGATACGCAGTATTTT. Translated, it gives CSASRLGADTQYF.

The J gene is TRBJ1-1, the V gene TRBV11-2, with TRBD1 matching 7 bases. V dropped 5 bases and J dropped 2; count of bases not matched to a gene: 8. The germline CDR1 and CDR2 sequences are SGHAT and FQNNGV. This CDR3 comprises 15 residues. The CDR3 nucleotides are TGTGCCAGCAGCAGGGGACAGTTGCTAAACACTGAAGCTTTCTTT. It specifies CASSRGQLLNTEAFF.

This clone was counted a few times. The chain employs TRBV29-1 and TRBJ2-3; D possibly corresponds to TRBD1 (6 bases). Germline V gene data show CDR1 as SQVTM and CDR2 as ANQGSEA. This CDR3 contains 14 residues. The germline V and J ends were trimmed by 7 bases and 1 base, with 15 bases remaining between them. CDR3 in amino acids: CSARQASRTDTQYF. DNA of the CDR3: TGCAGCGCCCGACAGGCTAGTCGCACAGATACGCAGTATTTT.